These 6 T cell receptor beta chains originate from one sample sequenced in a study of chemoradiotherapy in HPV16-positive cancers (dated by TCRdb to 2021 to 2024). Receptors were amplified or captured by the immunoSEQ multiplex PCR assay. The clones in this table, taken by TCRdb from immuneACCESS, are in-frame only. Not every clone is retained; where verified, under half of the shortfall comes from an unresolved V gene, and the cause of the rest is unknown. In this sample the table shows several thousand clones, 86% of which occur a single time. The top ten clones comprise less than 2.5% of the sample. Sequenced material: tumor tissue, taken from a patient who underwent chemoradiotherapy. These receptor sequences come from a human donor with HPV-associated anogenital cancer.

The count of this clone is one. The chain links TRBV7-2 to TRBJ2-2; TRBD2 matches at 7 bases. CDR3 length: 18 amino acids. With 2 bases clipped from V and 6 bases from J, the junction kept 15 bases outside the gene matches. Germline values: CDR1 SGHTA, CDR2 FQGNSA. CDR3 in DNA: TGTGCCAGCAGCTTATCCTTCACTAGCGCCCGGGAAGCCGGGGAGCTGTTTTTT. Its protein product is CASSLSFTSAREAGELFF.

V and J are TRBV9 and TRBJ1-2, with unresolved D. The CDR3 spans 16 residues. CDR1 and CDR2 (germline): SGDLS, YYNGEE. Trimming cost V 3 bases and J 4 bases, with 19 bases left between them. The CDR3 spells CASSATRGWKFYGYTF. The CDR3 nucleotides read TGTGCCAGCAGCGCTACCCGAGGTTGGAAGTTCTATGGCTACACCTTC.

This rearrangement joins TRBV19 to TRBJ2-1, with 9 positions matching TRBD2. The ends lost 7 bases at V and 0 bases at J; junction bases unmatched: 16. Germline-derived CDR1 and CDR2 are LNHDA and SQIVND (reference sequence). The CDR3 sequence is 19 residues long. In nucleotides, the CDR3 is TGTGCCAGTACCCCGCGGGGGCGCGGTAGCGGGAGCTCCTACAATGAGCAGTTCTTC. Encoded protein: CASTPRGRGSGSSYNEQFF.

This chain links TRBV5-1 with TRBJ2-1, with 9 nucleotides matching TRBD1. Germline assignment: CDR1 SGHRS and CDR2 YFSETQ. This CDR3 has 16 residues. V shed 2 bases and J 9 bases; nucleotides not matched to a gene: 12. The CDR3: CASSFEPGQGWAEQFF. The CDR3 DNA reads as TGCGCCAGCAGCTTCGAACCGGGACAGGGTTGGGCTGAGCAGTTCTTC. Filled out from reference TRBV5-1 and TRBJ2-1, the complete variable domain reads KAGVTQTPRYLIKTRGQQVTLSCSPISGHRSVSWYQQTPGQGLQFLFEYFSETQRNKGNFPGRFSGRQFSNSRSEMNVSTLELGDSALYLCASSFEPGQGWAEQFFGPGTRLTVL.

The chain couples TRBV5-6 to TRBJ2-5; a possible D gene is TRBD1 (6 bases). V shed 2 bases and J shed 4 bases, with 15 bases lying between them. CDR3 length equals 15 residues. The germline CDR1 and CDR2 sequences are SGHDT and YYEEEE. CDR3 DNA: TGTGCCAGCAGCTTTTCTACAGGGTTCGGAGAGACCCAGTACTTC. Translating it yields CASSFSTGFGETQYF.

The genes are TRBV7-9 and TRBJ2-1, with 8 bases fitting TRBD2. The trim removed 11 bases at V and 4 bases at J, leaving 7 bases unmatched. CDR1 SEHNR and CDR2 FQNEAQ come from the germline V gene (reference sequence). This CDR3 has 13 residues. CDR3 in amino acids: CAEGGGGYNEQFF. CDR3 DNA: TGTGCCGAAGGCGGCGGGGGGTACAATGAGCAGTTCTTC.